Listed here are 23 T cell receptor beta chains from one sample, sequenced in a study of blood T cell repertoires in COVID-19. Clones were sequenced by immunoSEQ multiplex PCR, and TCRdb holds only the in-frame ones, with some missing. Among around 250,000 clones, under 90% were seen once, and the ten largest hold about 3%. Source material: peripheral blood. The receptor source for this set is a woman younger than 35 with acute or convalescent COVID-19.

The chain links TRBV6-2 or TRBV6-3 to TRBJ1-1; no firm D call. V gave up 6 bases and J gave up 2 bases, with 10 bases separating them. Germline CDR1 reads MNHEY; CDR2 reads SVGEGT. The CDR3 is made up of 13 amino acids. The CDR3 DNA reads as TGTGCCAGCAGCCCCACAGAAAACACTGAAGCTTTCTTT. Residues: CASSPTENTEAFF.

The chain combines TRBV27 with TRBJ2-7; 7 nucleotides agree with TRBD2. The trim removed 8 bases at V and 3 bases at J, leaving 10 bases unmatched. The CDR3 runs to 14 residues. Germline CDR1 reads MNHEY; CDR2 reads SMNVEV (reference sequence). This CDR3 reads CASRLREGVYEQYF. For the CDR3, the DNA is TGTGCCAGCCGGCTTAGGGAGGGAGTCTACGAGCAGTACTTC.

V usage is TRBV5-1 and J usage is TRBJ2-1, with D possibly TRBD1 on 5 matching bases. V was trimmed by 1 base and J by 13 bases, leaving 18 bases between them. Germline V gene lookup returns CDR1 SGHRS and CDR2 YFSETQ. The CDR3 has 14 residues. CDR3 amino acids: CASSLSVAGKAQFF. CDR3 nucleotides: TGCGCCAGCAGCTTGAGTGTCGCAGGGAAGGCCCAGTTCTTC.

The CDR3: CASSEDGRGETQYF. DNA for the CDR3: TGTGCCAGCAGTGAGGACGGCCGGGGGGAGACCCAGTACTTC. The genes are TRBV25-1 and TRBJ2-5, with a possible D match to TRBD2 (6 bases). This CDR3 contains 14 residues. Trimming pared 3 bases from V and 5 bases from J, leaving 13 bases between. Germline V gene sequence: CDR1 MGHDK, CDR2 SYGVNS. Drawing the rest from reference TRBV25-1 and TRBJ2-5, the complete variable domain is EADIYQTPRYLVIGTGKKITLECSQTMGHDKMYWYQQDPGMELHLIHYSYGVNSTEKGDLSSESTVSRIRTEHFPLTLESARPSHTSQYLCASSEDGRGETQYFGPGTRLLVL.

The V and J genes are TRBV6-2 or TRBV6-3 and TRBJ1-1, with D perhaps matching TRBD1 (5 bases). The germline V gene encodes CDR1 MNHEY and CDR2 SVGEGT. CDR3 length equals 12 residues. V gave up 5 bases and J gave up 6 bases, with 10 bases separating them. CDR3 nucleotide sequence: TGTGCCAGCAGTCTCGGGACTCCTGAAGCTTTCTTT. Translation: CASSLGTPEAFF.

V is TRBV4-3 and J is TRBJ2-2, with a possible D match to TRBD1 (6 bases). The CDR3 consists of 18 residues. Germline V CDR1 and CDR2: LGHNA, YSLEER. V was cut by 4 bases and J by 3 bases, with 21 bases left in between. CDR3 residues: CASSLSRSERGYTGELFF. The CDR3 nucleotides are TGCGCCAGCAGCCTAAGTAGGAGCGAAAGGGGGTACACCGGGGAGCTGTTTTTT.

The chain is built from TRBV28 and TRBJ2-1; 9 bases agree with TRBD2. V lost 4 bases, J lost 15 bases, and 13 bases stayed unmatched. The CDR3 is 14 residues long. Germline CDR1 reads MDHEN; CDR2 reads SYDVKM. CDR3 amino acids: CASSSAGLAGSVFF. As DNA, the CDR3 is TGTGCCAGCAGTTCGGCGGGGCTAGCGGGGTCCGTGTTCTTC.

The V call is TRBV12-3 or TRBV12-4, the J call TRBJ2-7; a weak D match, TRBD2 (5 bases). The V end lost 3 bases, the J end lost 3 bases, and 6 bases lay between the germline ends. The CDR3 extends over 12 amino acids. The CDR3 DNA follows: TGTGCCAGCAGTTTTGGACTCTACGAGCAGTACTTC. Translating it yields CASSFGLYEQYF.

This clone was seen more than once but under ten times. This chain joins TRBV6-4 and TRBJ2-3; D is possibly TRBD2 (6 bases). The CDR3 runs to 15 residues. CDR1 MRHNA and CDR2 SNTAGT come from the germline V gene. Trimming shortened V by 0 bases and J by 0 bases, and 7 bases separated the two germline ends. The CDR3 DNA reads as TGTGCCAGCAGTGACTCAGCGGGCAGCACAGATACGCAGTATTTT. This sequence encodes CASSDSAGSTDTQYF.

This clone has just one count. The J gene is TRBJ2-5, the V gene TRBV6-5; TRBD2 matches at 13 bases. The V gene's germline CDR1 is MNHEY and CDR2 SVGAGI. The CDR3 sequence is 16 residues long. V dropped 4 bases and J dropped 5; count of bases not matched to a gene: 7. DNA for the CDR3: TGTGCCAGCAGTTTGGGACTAGCGGGACGGGGTGAGACCCAGTACTTC. Its protein product is CASSLGLAGRGETQYF.

In its sample, this clone was seen a few times. The chain's CDR3 is CASSSRQGGGYTF. The DNA of the CDR3 is TGCGCCAGCAGCTCCCGACAGGGTGGTGGCTACACCTTC. The chain combines TRBV5-1 with TRBJ1-2, with TRBD1 identical over 7 bases. The CDR3 is made up of 13 amino acids. Trimming cost V 3 bases and J 7 bases; bases outside gene matches: 6. Germline CDR1 SGHRS, CDR2 YFSETQ.

V gene TRBV5-6 combines with J gene TRBJ2-3, with 10 bases fitting TRBD2. Germline V lookup: CDR1 SGHDT, CDR2 YYEEEE. V was pared by 2 bases and J by 1 base, with 13 bases of the junction left unmatched. The CDR3 contains 19 residues. The CDR3 protein is CASSLVAGGLWDRTDTQYF. The CDR3 DNA sequence: TGTGCCAGCAGCTTAGTAGCGGGAGGCCTCTGGGACCGCACAGATACGCAGTATTTT.

In this sample, this clone turned up a few times. The V call is TRBV5-1, the J call TRBJ1-3; 7 bases map to TRBD1. This CDR3 contains 17 residues. Unmatched junction bases numbered 10, after V lost 4 bases and J lost 0 bases. Germline CDR1 is SGHRS and CDR2 is YFSETQ. The CDR3 region is CASSETTGSFSGNTIYF. Written as DNA, the CDR3 is TGCGCCAGCAGCGAAACGACAGGGTCCTTCTCTGGAAACACCATATATTTT.

The chain carries TRBV24-1 and TRBJ2-3; 7 positions agree with TRBD2. CDR1 is KGHDR and CDR2 is SFDVKD in the germline V gene. J lost 2 bases, V lost 9 bases, and 4 bases had no gene match. The CDR3 runs to 13 residues. In DNA form, the CDR3 reads TGTGCCACCGGCAGCGGGATCACAGATACGCAGTATTTT. Translating it yields CATGSGITDTQYF.

The V and J genes are TRBV7-8 and TRBJ1-5; D unresolved. Germline V gene lookup returns CDR1 SGHVS and CDR2 FQNEAQ. Trimming removed 4 bases at V and 7 bases at J, with 17 bases between. The CDR3 contains 15 residues. The CDR3 DNA reads TGTGCCAGCAGCTCCCCGGGGAAAGAAGGGCAGCCCCAGCATTTT. This sequence encodes CASSSPGKEGQPQHF.

This chain links TRBV6-1 with TRBJ1-5, with a weak D call TRBD1 (5 bases). CDR3 length equals 16 residues. The germline V and J ends were trimmed by 0 bases and 6 bases, with 15 bases remaining between them. The germline V gene has CDR1 MNHNS and CDR2 SASEGT. The CDR3 bases are TGTGCCAGCAGTGAAGCGGGGGGGGATTCGAGTCAGCCCCAGCATTTT. It translates to CASSEAGGDSSQPQHF.

The chain employs TRBV5-1 and TRBJ2-5, with 11 bases aligning to TRBD2. V lost 4 bases and J lost 5; bases outside the gene matches: 10. Germline CDR1 is SGHRS and CDR2 is YFSETQ. CDR3 length: 16 amino acids. The CDR3 protein is CASSPLSGRAGETQYF. For the CDR3, the DNA is TGCGCCAGCAGCCCGCTTAGCGGGAGGGCCGGGGAGACCCAGTACTTC.

This sequence joins TRBV7-3 and TRBJ2-7; D not resolved. Trimming took off 5 bases at V and 6 bases at J, with 14 bases between the two ends. The CDR3 loop spans 13 amino acids. Germline-derived CDR1 and CDR2 are SGHTA and FQGTGA. CDR3 sequence reads: CASSLDGATEQYF. The CDR3 bases are TGTGCCAGCAGCCTAGATGGAGCAACCGAGCAGTACTTC.

This rearrangement joins TRBV18 to TRBJ2-5; possible D gene TRBD1, 5 bases. The CDR3 covers 13 residues. Germline CDR1 reads KGHSH; CDR2 reads LQKENI. The V gene lost 2 bases and the J gene lost 7 bases, with 11 bases spanning the gap. The CDR3 DNA is TGTGCCAGCTCACCATCAGGGCTTGGGACCCAGTACTTC. It yields the protein CASSPSGLGTQYF.

The chain is built from TRBV21-1 and TRBJ2-5; the table's D call, TRBD2, was not checked against the DNA. TRBV21-1 is reported as a pseudogene. This CDR3 region has 16 residues. The CDR3 bases are TGTGCCAGCAGCCTGGGGACTAGCGGGAGCCAAGAGACCCAGTACTTC. This gives the protein CASSLGTSGSQETQYF.

This clone was counted a few times. The chain uses TRBV18 and TRBJ1-4; the D gene is possibly TRBD1 (5 bases). The CDR3 covers 16 residues. The ends were cut back, 3 bases at V and 1 base at J, with 12 bases in the middle. Germline assignment: CDR1 KGHSH and CDR2 LQKENI. The CDR3: CASSPKRQLTNEKLFF. In DNA, the CDR3 is TGTGCCAGCTCACCCAAGCGACAGTTAACTAATGAAAAACTGTTTTTT.

The chain is built from TRBV30 and TRBJ1-6, with 10 bases lining up with TRBD1. The CDR3 is made up of 13 amino acids. With 3 bases clipped from V and 10 bases from J, the junction kept 3 bases outside the gene matches. Germline CDR1 and CDR2: GTSNPN and SVGIG (reference sequence). The CDR3 DNA follows: TGTGCCTGGAGGGGACAGGGGTTCTCACCCCTCCACTTT. It yields the protein CAWRGQGFSPLHF. Complete variable domain (other parts from reference TRBV30 and TRBJ1-6): SQTIHQWPATLVQPVGSPLSLECTVEGTSNPNLYWYRQAAGRGLQLLFYSVGIGQISSEVPQNLSASRPQDRQFILSSKKLLLSDSGFYLCAWRGQGFSPLHFGNGTRLTVT.

V and J are TRBV4-3 and TRBJ2-1; 11 positions agree with TRBD2. Trimming took 2 bases from V and 0 from J; bases not matched to a gene: 0. Germline CDR1 LGHNA, CDR2 YSLEER. The CDR3 contains 16 residues. The CDR3 spells CASSQTSGSSYNEQFF. CDR3 DNA sequence: TGCGCCAGCAGCCAAACTAGCGGGAGCTCCTACAATGAGCAGTTCTTC.